The 32 T cell receptor beta chains below all came from one sample that was sequenced in a study of cytomegalovirus exposure and HLA in healthy donors (TCRdb year 2017). Library preparation employed the immunoSEQ multiplex PCR assay. A mixture of 60 forward primers for TCR Vbeta segments and 13 reverse primers for TCR Jbeta segments was used in the multiplex PCR. In TCRdb, the immuneACCESS table is reduced to in-frame sequences with V and J assigned. These tables do not hold every clone; where another copy was compared, an unresolved V gene accounts for under half, and the others remain unexplained. The sample includes fewer than 110,000 clones, with 76% observed a single time. The ten largest clones add up to 10% of the sample. Sequenced material: PBMCs. These receptor sequences come from a young woman in good health and CMV-seropositive.

The rearrangement joins TRBV5-1 to TRBJ2-3; the match to TRBD1 covers 7 bases. The trim removed 1 base at V and 3 bases at J, leaving 5 bases unmatched. The CDR3 is 15 residues long. CDR1 is SGHRS and CDR2 is YFSETQ in the germline V gene. The CDR3, as DNA: TGCGCCAGCAGCTTGACAGGGGTCGGGACAGATACGCAGTATTTT. This translates into CASSLTGVGTDTQYF.

This clone was seen only a few times. The rearrangement joins TRBV20-1 to TRBJ2-1; D is ambiguous. The CDR3 has 10 residues. Germline assignment: CDR1 DFQATT and CDR2 SNEGSKA (reference sequence). Trimming removed 6 bases at V and 5 bases at J, with 5 bases between. The CDR3 DNA reads TGCAGTGCCACACACAATGAGCAGTTCTTC. It specifies CSATHNEQFF.

The genes are TRBV7-9 and TRBJ2-1, with D perhaps TRBD2 (5 bases). With 3 bases removed from V and 5 bases from J, the gap between germline ends came to 14 bases. Germline V lookup: CDR1 SEHNR, CDR2 FQNEAQ (reference sequence). The CDR3 consists of 15 residues. The DNA for the CDR3 is TGTGCCAGCAGCTTCACTAGTGGGAGCCACAATGAGCAGTTCTTC. Amino acid sequence: CASSFTSGSHNEQFF.

The count of this clone is one. This chain joins TRBV27 and TRBJ1-1; tentatively, D is TRBD1 (6 bases). CDR1 is MNHEY, CDR2 SMNVEV, per germline (reference sequence). Trimming removed 6 bases from V and 4 bases from J, with 15 bases in between. The CDR3 is 14 amino acids. The CDR3 DNA sequence: TGTGCCAGCAGCCGGCGGGGGGCTGGCACTGAAGCTTTCTTT. Encoded protein: CASSRRGAGTEAFF.

This sequence joins TRBV28 and TRBJ2-1; TRBD2 is a possible D gene (5 bases). Trimming cost V 3 bases and J 3 bases, with 12 bases left between them. From germline, CDR1 is MDHEN and CDR2 SYDVKM. CDR3 size: 15 residues. CDR3 bases: TGTGCCAGCAGTTTTTTCCGGGAACGCTACAATGAGCAGTTCTTC. Its translation is CASSFFRERYNEQFF.

This sequence joins TRBV21-1 and TRBJ1-5. TRBV21-1 is given as a pseudogene. This CDR3 spans 19 amino acids. The CDR3 reads CASSKAKVAEEGFGQPQHF. In nucleotides, the CDR3 is TGTGCCAGCAGCAAAGCGAAGGTGGCAGAGGAGGGTTTTGGTCAGCCCCAGCATTTT.

This chain's CDR3 is CASSFSRANYGYTF. The CDR3 DNA follows: TGTGCCAGCAGCTTCTCGAGAGCTAACTATGGCTACACCTTC. The rearrangement links TRBV7-8 to TRBJ1-2; D is undetermined. V dropped 3 bases and J dropped 0 bases, with 8 bases sitting between them. CDR3 length equals 14 residues. Germline loops: CDR1 SGHVS, CDR2 FQNEAQ.

The V and J genes are TRBV18 and TRBJ2-3, with D tentatively TRBD1 (5 bases). With 3 bases removed from V and 4 bases from J, the gap between germline ends came to 11 bases. This CDR3 comprises 14 residues. Germline V gene lookup returns CDR1 KGHSH and CDR2 LQKENI. The CDR3 loop reads CASSPDITADTQYF. For the CDR3, the DNA is TGTGCCAGCTCACCGGACATAACCGCAGATACGCAGTATTTT.

The chain joins TRBV2 to TRBJ1-3; D not resolved. In germline, CDR1 is SNHLY, CDR2 FYNNEI. With 10 bases removed from V and 9 bases from J, the gap between germline ends came to 13 bases. The CDR3 totals 11 residues. The CDR3 DNA sequence: TGTGCCATCCTTTTTGGAGGCACCATATATTTT. Its protein product is CAILFGGTIYF.

The rearrangement joins TRBV7-2 to TRBJ1-5; D may be TRBD1 (5 bases). The CDR3 extends over 17 amino acids. Germline V gene lookup returns CDR1 SGHTA and CDR2 FQGNSA. V lost 0 bases and J lost 2, with 14 bases in between. This chain's CDR3 is CASSLAGHTFGNQPQHF. Written as DNA, the CDR3 is TGTGCCAGCAGCTTAGCCGGACACACTTTCGGCAATCAGCCCCAGCATTTT.

This chain joins TRBV4-2 and TRBJ2-1; 11 bases are a match to TRBD2. The J segment lost 4 bases and the V segment lost 4 bases, leaving 6 bases of the junction unmatched. The CDR3 is 16 amino acids. CDR1 is LGHNA and CDR2 is YNFKEQ in the germline V gene. The CDR3 DNA reads as TGTGCCAGCAGCCCCCTACTAGCGGGAGAGTACAATGAGCAGTTCTTC. Translation gives CASSPLLAGEYNEQFF.

The rearrangement joins TRBV27 to TRBJ1-5; the D gene is possibly TRBD1 (5 bases). V was shortened by 7 bases and J by 5 bases, with 15 bases between the two germline ends. The CDR3 loop spans 14 amino acids. Looked up from germline, CDR1 is MNHEY and CDR2 is SMNVEV (reference sequence). The CDR3 bases are TGTGCCAGCACACCGACGGGGGGTCATCAGCCCCAGCATTTT. Amino acids: CASTPTGGHQPQHF.

The CDR3 DNA sequence: TGTGCCAGCCGCCGGGGGAGCGGGTGGGAAAAACTGTTTTTT. It encodes CASRRGSGWEKLFF. The chain joins TRBV27 to TRBJ1-4; the D gene is possibly TRBD1 (5 bases). V was cut by 8 bases and J by 8 bases, with 18 bases left in between. Germline CDR1 reads MNHEY; CDR2 reads SMNVEV (reference sequence). CDR3 length equals 14 residues.

This chain joins TRBV4-3 and TRBJ2-2, with 11 positions matching TRBD2. With V trimmed by 2 bases and J by 6 bases, 8 bases remained unmatched. Germline-derived CDR1 and CDR2 are LGHNA and YSLEER. CDR3 length equals 17 residues. The CDR3 protein is CASSQLRTSGYPGELFF. The CDR3 DNA sequence: TGCGCCAGCAGCCAACTTAGGACTAGCGGGTACCCCGGGGAGCTGTTTTTT.

The rearrangement uses TRBV6-6 and TRBJ1-2; 8 bases align to TRBD1. Germline V CDR1 and CDR2: MNHNY, SVGAGI (reference sequence). V shed 2 bases and J 6 bases; nucleotides not matched to a gene: 8. The CDR3 extends over 15 amino acids. The CDR3 spells CASSYPEDRANGYTF. The CDR3 nucleotides read TGTGCCAGCAGTTACCCTGAGGACAGGGCTAATGGCTACACCTTC.

This clone has only one observation. The genes are TRBV5-1 and TRBJ1-4; 9 bases agree with TRBD1. V lost 3 bases and J lost 5; bases outside the gene matches: 5. This CDR3 has 15 residues. CDR1 is SGHRS, CDR2 YFSETQ, per germline. CDR3 residues: CASSWGTGSNEKLFF. DNA for the CDR3: TGCGCCAGCAGCTGGGGGACAGGGTCAAATGAAAAACTGTTTTTT. The entire variable domain, with the rest obtained from reference TRBV5-1 and TRBJ1-4, is as follows: KAGVTQTPRYLIKTRGQQVTLSCSPISGHRSVSWYQQTPGQGLQFLFEYFSETQRNKGNFPGRFSGRQFSNSRSEMNVSTLELGDSALYLCASSWGTGSNEKLFFGSGTQLSVL.

The chain uses TRBV6-1 and TRBJ2-5; possibly TRBD1 for D (6 bases). The end of the DNA is better explained by TRBJ2-7, so the J call may be wrong. This CDR3 region has 15 residues. CDR1 is MNHNS and CDR2 is SASEGT in the germline V gene. CDR3 DNA: TGTGCCAGCAGTGAGGGACATCCCGAGGTCTACGAGCAGTACTTC. Translating it yields CASSEGHPEVYEQYF.

The rearrangement joins TRBV6-1 to TRBJ1-1, with D possibly being TRBD1 (6 bases). Trimming took 6 bases from V and 5 from J, leaving 16 bases between them. The CDR3 covers 14 residues. In germline, CDR1 is MNHNS, CDR2 SASEGT. CDR3 nucleotide sequence: TGTGCCAGCAGAGACAGGTGGCTGTGGACTGAAGCTTTCTTT. Its translation is CASRDRWLWTEAFF.

The V call is TRBV29-1, the J call TRBJ2-1; TRBD2 agrees at 10 bases. The CDR3 has 15 residues. The germline CDR1 and CDR2 sequences are SQVTM and ANQGSEA. Trimming removed 6 bases from V and 8 bases from J; junction bases left unmatched: 13. CDR3 loop: CSVGPQAGGLHEQFF. The CDR3 DNA is TGCAGCGTCGGACCCCAAGCGGGAGGGCTTCATGAGCAGTTCTTC.

The chain is built from TRBV4-3 and TRBJ2-1; 13 bases match TRBD2. The CDR3 totals 18 residues. The junction had 8 bases not matched to a gene; V was cut back by 0 bases and J by 6 bases. CDR1 LGHNA and CDR2 YSLEER come from the germline V gene. CDR3 DNA sequence: TGCGCCAGCAGCCAAGATCGCGGACTAGCGGGAGTCGGCAATGAGCAGTTCTTC. This encodes CASSQDRGLAGVGNEQFF.

This rearrangement joins TRBV5-4 to TRBJ1-2; D uncertain. V gave up 0 bases and J gave up 8 bases, with 5 bases separating them. Per germline, CDR1 SGHNT and CDR2 YYREEE (reference sequence). CDR3 size: 11 residues. The CDR3 DNA follows: TGTGCCAGCAGCTTGGGTATCGGCTACACCTTC. The encoded protein is CASSLGIGYTF.

A single count supports this clone. The chain uses TRBV9 and TRBJ2-6; weak D call: TRBD2 (6 bases). The CDR3 is made up of 15 amino acids. The germline V gene encodes CDR1 SGDLS and CDR2 YYNGEE. V lost 4 bases, J lost 0 bases, and 8 bases lay in between. The CDR3 sequence: CASSPGGSGANVLTF. The CDR3 DNA reads as TGTGCCAGCAGCCCCGGGGGCTCTGGGGCCAACGTCCTGACTTTC. Based on the CDR3 plus reference TRBV9 and TRBJ2-6, the full variable domain is DSGVTQTPKHLITATGQRVTLRCSPRSGDLSVYWYQQSLDQGLQFLIQYYNGEERAKGNILERFSAQQFPDLHSELNLSSLELGDSALYFCASSPGGSGANVLTFGAGSRLTVL.

The CDR3 is CASSHTGAEDEQYF. In nucleotides, the CDR3 is TGTGCCAGCAGCCATACAGGGGCCGAGGACGAGCAGTACTTC. J is TRBJ2-7 and V is TRBV5-6; TRBD1 matches 7 bases. CDR1 is SGHDT, CDR2 YYEEEE, per germline. V shed 4 bases and J 5 bases; nucleotides not matched to a gene: 9. The CDR3 totals 14 residues.

The chain joins TRBV10-3 to TRBJ2-3; the match to TRBD2 covers 9 bases. Germline V CDR1 and CDR2: ENHRY, SYGVKD. Losses at the gene ends were 7 bases for V and 6 bases for J; bases not matched to a gene: 2. The CDR3 covers 12 residues. This CDR3 reads CAIMGLADTQYF. The CDR3 bases are TGTGCCATCATGGGACTAGCCGATACGCAGTATTTT.

This CDR3 is CASSLSLAANYGYTF. The CDR3 bases are TGTGCCAGCAGTTTATCCCTTGCAGCTAACTATGGCTACACCTTC. This chain connects TRBV27 to TRBJ1-2; no reliable D call. Germline V CDR1 and CDR2: MNHEY, SMNVEV (reference sequence). The CDR3 sequence is 15 residues long. V dropped 0 bases and J dropped 0 bases, with 8 bases sitting between them.

This clone was seen once. The chain combines TRBV19 with TRBJ1-5; possible D gene TRBD1, 5 bases. The V gene lost 3 bases and the J gene lost 0 bases, with 12 bases spanning the gap. Germline CDR1 and CDR2: LNHDA and SQIVND (reference sequence). The CDR3 length is 16 residues. DNA for the CDR3: TGTGCCAGTAGTATTTGGGGGGAGTATAGCAATCAGCCCCAGCATTTT. This codes for CASSIWGEYSNQPQHF.

The chain joins TRBV5-4 to TRBJ2-7; maybe TRBD2 (5 bases). CDR3 length: 12 amino acids. Looked up from germline, CDR1 is SGHNT and CDR2 is YYREEE (reference sequence). The V end lost 3 bases, the J end lost 6 bases, and 10 bases lay between the germline ends. CDR3 sequence: CASSWRQSEQYF. The CDR3 nucleotides are TGTGCCAGCAGCTGGAGGCAGAGCGAGCAGTACTTC.

The chain employs TRBV9 and TRBJ2-7; D is undetermined. The CDR3 runs 18 residues. CDR1 and CDR2 (germline): SGDLS, YYNGEE. V was shortened by 0 bases and J by 0 bases, with 19 bases between the two germline ends. Here the CDR3 reads CASSVGVSSRISSYEQYF. In DNA form, the CDR3 reads TGTGCCAGCAGCGTAGGGGTTAGCTCTAGAATCAGCTCCTACGAGCAGTACTTC. Full variable domain (remainder filled in from reference TRBV9 and TRBJ2-7): DSGVTQTPKHLITATGQRVTLRCSPRSGDLSVYWYQQSLDQGLQFLIQYYNGEERAKGNILERFSAQQFPDLHSELNLSSLELGDSALYFCASSVGVSSRISSYEQYFGPGTRLTVT.

This clone has more than one count but fewer than ten. The chain couples TRBV7-9 to TRBJ2-7, with D perhaps TRBD1 (5 bases). The CDR3 has 17 residues. Germline V lookup: CDR1 SEHNR, CDR2 FQNEAQ (reference sequence). Trimming took off 2 bases at V and 0 bases at J, with 17 bases between the two ends. For the CDR3, the DNA is TGTGCCAGCAGCTTACACTCTAGGACACCTTTCTCCTACGAGCAGTACTTC. Protein product: CASSLHSRTPFSYEQYF.

The chain recombines TRBV5-1 with TRBJ1-3, with 10 positions matching TRBD1. The V segment lost 2 bases and the J segment 1 base; nucleotides outside the gene matches: 9. CDR3 length equals 18 residues. Germline CDR1 SGHRS, CDR2 YFSETQ. The CDR3 region is CASSLTFPGQGSGNTIYF. In DNA form, the CDR3 reads TGCGCCAGCAGCTTAACTTTTCCGGGACAGGGGTCTGGAAACACCATATATTTT.

The chain links TRBV5-1 to TRBJ1-2; D perhaps matches TRBD1 (5 bases). The length of the CDR3 is 14 residues. V was clipped by 4 bases and J by 0 bases, with 10 bases between them. Germline CDR1 is SGHRS and CDR2 is YFSETQ. The CDR3 sequence is CASSPGGANYGYTF. The CDR3 DNA follows: TGCGCCAGCAGCCCGGGAGGGGCTAACTATGGCTACACCTTC.

The rearrangement joins TRBV14 to TRBJ2-5; D possibly corresponds to TRBD1 (6 bases). Per germline, CDR1 SGHDN and CDR2 FVKESK. Deletions cut 4 bases from V and 5 bases from J, with 20 bases between. CDR3 length equals 16 residues. The CDR3 sequence is CASSPYTGLVYETQYF. CDR3 bases: TGTGCCAGCAGCCCATACACAGGGCTGGTTTATGAGACCCAGTACTTC.